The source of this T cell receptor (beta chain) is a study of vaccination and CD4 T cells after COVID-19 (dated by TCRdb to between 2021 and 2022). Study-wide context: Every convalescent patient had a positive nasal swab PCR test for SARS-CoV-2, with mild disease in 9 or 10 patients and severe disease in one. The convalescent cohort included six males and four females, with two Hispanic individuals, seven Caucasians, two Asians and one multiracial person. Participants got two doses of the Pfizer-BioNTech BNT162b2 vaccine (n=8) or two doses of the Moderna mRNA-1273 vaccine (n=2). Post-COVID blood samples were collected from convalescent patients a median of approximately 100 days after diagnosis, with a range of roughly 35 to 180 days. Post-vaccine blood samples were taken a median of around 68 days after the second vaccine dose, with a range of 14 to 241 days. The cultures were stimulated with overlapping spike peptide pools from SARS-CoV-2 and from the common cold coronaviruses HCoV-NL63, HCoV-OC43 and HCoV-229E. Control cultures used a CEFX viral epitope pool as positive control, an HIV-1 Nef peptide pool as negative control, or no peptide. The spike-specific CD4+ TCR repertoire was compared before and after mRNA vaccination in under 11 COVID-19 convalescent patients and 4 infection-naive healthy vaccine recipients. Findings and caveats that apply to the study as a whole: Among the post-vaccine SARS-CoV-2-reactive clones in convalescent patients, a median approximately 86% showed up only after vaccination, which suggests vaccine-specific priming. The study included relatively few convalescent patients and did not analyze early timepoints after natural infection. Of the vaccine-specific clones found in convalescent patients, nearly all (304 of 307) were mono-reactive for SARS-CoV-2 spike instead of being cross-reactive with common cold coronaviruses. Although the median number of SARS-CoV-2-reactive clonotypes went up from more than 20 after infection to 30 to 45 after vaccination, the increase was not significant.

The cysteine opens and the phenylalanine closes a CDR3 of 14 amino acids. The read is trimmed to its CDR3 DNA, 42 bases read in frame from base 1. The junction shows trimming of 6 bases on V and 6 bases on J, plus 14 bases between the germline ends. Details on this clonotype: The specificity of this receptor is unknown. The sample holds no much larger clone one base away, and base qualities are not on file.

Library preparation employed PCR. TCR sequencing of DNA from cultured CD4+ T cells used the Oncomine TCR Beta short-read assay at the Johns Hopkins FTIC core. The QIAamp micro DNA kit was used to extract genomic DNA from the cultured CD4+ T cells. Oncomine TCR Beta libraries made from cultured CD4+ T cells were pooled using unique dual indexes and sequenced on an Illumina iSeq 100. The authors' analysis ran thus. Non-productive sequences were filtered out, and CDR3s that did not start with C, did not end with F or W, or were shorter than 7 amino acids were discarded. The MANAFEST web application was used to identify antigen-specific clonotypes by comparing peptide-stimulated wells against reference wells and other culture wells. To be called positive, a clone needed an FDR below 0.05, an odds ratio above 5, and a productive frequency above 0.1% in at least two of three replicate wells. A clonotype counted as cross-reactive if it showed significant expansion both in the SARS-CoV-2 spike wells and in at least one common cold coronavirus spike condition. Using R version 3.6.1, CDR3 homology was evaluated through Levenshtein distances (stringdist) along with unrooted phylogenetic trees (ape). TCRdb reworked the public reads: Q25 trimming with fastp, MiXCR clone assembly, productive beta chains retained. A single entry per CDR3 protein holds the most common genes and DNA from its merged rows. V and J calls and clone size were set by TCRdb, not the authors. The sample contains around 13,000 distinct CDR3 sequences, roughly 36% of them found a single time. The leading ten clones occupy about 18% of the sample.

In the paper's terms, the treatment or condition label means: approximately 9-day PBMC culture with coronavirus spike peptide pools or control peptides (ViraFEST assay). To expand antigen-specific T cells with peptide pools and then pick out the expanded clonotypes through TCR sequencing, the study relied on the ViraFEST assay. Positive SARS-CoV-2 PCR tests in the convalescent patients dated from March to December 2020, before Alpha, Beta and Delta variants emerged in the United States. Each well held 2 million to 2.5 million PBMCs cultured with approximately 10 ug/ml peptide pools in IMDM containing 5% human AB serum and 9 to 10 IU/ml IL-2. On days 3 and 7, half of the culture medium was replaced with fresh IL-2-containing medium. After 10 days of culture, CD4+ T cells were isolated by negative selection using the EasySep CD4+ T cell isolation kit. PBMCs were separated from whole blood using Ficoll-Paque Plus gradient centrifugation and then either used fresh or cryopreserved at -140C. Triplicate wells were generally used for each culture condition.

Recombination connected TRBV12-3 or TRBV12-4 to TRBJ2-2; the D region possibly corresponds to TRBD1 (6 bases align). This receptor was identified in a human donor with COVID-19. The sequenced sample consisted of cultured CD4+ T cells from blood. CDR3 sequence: CASRTGTSPGELFF. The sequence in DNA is TGTGCCAGCAGAACCGGGACATCCCCCGGGGAGCTGTTTTTT.